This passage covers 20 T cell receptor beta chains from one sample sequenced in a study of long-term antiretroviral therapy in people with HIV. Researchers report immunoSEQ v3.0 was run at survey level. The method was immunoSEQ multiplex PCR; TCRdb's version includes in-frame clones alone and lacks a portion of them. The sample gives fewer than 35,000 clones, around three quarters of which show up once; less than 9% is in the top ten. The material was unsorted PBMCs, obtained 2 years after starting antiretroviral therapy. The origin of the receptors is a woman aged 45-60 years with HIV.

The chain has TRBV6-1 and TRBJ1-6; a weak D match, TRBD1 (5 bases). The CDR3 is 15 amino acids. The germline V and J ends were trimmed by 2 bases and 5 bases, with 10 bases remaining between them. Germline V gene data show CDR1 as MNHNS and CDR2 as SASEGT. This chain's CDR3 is CASSEQGRDNSPLHF. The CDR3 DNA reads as TGTGCCAGCAGTGAACAGGGCAGAGATAATTCACCCCTCCACTTT.

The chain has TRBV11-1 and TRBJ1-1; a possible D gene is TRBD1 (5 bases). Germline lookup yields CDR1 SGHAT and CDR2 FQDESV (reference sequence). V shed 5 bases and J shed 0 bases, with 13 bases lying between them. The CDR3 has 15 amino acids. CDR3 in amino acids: CASSSTGHLNTEAFF. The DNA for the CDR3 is TGTGCCAGCAGCAGTACAGGACACTTGAACACTGAAGCTTTCTTT.

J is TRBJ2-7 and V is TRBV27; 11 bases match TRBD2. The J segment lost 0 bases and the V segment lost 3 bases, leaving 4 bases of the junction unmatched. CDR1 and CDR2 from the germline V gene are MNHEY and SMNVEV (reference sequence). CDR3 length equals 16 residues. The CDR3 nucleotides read TGTGCCAGCAGTTTTTCCGGGACTAGCGGCTCCTACGAGCAGTACTTC. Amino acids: CASSFSGTSGSYEQYF.

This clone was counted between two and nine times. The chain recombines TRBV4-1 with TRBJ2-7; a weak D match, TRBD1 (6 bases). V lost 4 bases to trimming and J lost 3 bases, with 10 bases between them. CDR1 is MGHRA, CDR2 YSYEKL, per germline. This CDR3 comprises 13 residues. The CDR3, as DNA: TGCGCCAGCAGCCCACAGGGATTCTACGAGCAGTACTTC. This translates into CASSPQGFYEQYF.

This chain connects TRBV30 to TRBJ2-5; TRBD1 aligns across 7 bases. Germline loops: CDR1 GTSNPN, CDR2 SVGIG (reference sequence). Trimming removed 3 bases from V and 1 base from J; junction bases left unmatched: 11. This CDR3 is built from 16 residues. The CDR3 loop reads CAWRARTGVIQETQYF. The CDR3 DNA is TGTGCCTGGAGGGCCAGGACAGGAGTTATCCAAGAGACCCAGTACTTC.

CDR3 nucleotide sequence: TGTGCCAGCAGCTTAAAAGGGGGGAACACTGAAGCTTTCTTT. Its translation: CASSLKGGNTEAFF. The V and J genes are TRBV7-9 and TRBJ1-1; TRBD1 is a possible D gene (6 bases). The CDR3 covers 14 residues. V lost 2 bases and J lost 1, with 8 bases in between. Per the germline V gene, CDR1 is SEHNR and CDR2 is FQNEAQ (reference sequence). Full variable domain (remainder filled in from reference TRBV7-9 and TRBJ1-1): DTGVSQNPRHKITKRGQNVTFRCDPISEHNRLYWYRQTLGQGPEFLTYFQNEAQLEKSRLLSDRFSAERPKGSFSTLEIQRTEQGDSAMYLCASSLKGGNTEAFFGQGTRLTVV.

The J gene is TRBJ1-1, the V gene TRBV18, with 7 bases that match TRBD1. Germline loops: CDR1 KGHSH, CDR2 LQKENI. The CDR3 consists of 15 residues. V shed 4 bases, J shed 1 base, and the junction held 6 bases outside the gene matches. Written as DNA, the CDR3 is TGTGCCAGCTCACAACAGGGACAGAGGAACACTGAAGCTTTCTTT. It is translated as CASSQQGQRNTEAFF.

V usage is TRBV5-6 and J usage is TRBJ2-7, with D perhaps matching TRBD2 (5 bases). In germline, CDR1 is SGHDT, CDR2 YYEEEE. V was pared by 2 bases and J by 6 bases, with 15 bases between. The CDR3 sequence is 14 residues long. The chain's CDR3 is CASSLRSSRGEQYV. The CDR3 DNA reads TGTGCCAGCAGCTTAAGGTCCTCTCGGGGCGAGCAGTACGTC.

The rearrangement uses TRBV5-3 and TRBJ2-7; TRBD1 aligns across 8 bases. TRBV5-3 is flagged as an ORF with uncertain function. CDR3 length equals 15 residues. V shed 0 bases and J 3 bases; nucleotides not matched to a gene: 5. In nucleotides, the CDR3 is TGTGCCAGAAGCTTGGAGGGGACAGGAAACTACGAGCAGTACGTC. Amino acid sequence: CARSLEGTGNYEQYV.

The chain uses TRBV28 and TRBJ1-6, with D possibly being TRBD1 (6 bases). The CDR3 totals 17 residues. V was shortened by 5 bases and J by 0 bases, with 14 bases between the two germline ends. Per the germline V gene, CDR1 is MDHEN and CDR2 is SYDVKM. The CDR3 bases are TGTGCCAGCAGTCCGATAACAGGGTCCTCCTATAATTCACCCCTCCACTTT. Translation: CASSPITGSSYNSPLHF.

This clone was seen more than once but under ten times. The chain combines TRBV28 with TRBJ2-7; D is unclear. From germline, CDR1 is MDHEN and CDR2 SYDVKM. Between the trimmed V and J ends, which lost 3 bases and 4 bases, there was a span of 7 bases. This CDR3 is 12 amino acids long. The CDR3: CASSFVGYEQYF. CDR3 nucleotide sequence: TGTGCCAGCAGTTTCGTGGGGTACGAGCAGTACTTC.

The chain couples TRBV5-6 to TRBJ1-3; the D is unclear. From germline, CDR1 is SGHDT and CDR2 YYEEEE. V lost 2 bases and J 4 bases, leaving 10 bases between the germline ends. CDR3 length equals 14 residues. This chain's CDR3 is CASSLVSQGNTIYF. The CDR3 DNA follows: TGTGCCAGCAGCTTAGTCTCACAGGGAAACACCATATATTTT.

DNA for the CDR3: TGTGCCAGCAGACCAGGGACAAGGAATTCACCCCTCCACTTT. Translated, it gives CASRPGTRNSPLHF. The rearrangement joins TRBV7-2 to TRBJ1-6; weak D call: TRBD1 (6 bases). The length of the CDR3 is 14 residues. The V gene lost 6 bases and the J gene lost 7 bases, with 13 bases spanning the gap. The germline CDR1 and CDR2 sequences are SGHTA and FQGNSA.

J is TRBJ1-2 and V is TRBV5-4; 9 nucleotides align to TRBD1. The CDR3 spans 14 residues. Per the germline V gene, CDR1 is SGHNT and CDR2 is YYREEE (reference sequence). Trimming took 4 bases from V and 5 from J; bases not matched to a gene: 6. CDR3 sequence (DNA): TGTGCCAGCAGCGGTGGACAGGGGAGGTATGGCTACACCTTC. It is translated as CASSGGQGRYGYTF. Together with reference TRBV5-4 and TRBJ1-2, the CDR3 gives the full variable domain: ETGVTQSPTHLIKTRGQQVTLRCSSQSGHNTVSWYQQALGQGPQFIFQYYREEENGRGNFPPRFSGLQFPNYSSELNVNALELDDSALYLCASSGGQGRYGYTFGSGTRLTVV.

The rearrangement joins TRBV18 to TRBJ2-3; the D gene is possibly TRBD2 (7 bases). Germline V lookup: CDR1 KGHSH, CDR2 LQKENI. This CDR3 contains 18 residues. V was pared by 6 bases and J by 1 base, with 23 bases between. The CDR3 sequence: CASSSKRGGGIGTDTQYF. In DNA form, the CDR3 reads TGTGCCAGCTCCTCCAAGCGAGGGGGGGGGATTGGCACAGATACGCAGTATTTT.

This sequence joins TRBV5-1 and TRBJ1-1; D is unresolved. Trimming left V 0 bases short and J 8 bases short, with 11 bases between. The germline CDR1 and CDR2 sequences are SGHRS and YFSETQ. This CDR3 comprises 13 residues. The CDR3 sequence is CASSLGIGSEAFF. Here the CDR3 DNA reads TGCGCCAGCAGCTTGGGGATAGGCAGCGAAGCTTTCTTT. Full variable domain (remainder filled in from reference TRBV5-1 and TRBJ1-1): KAGVTQTPRYLIKTRGQQVTLSCSPISGHRSVSWYQQTPGQGLQFLFEYFSETQRNKGNFPGRFSGRQFSNSRSEMNVSTLELGDSALYLCASSLGIGSEAFFGQGTRLTVV.

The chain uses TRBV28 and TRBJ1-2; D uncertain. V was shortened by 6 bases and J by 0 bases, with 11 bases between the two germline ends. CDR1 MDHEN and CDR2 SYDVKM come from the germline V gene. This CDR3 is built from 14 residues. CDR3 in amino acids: CASSLGKANYGYTF. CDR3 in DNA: TGTGCCAGCAGCCTCGGAAAAGCTAACTATGGCTACACCTTC.

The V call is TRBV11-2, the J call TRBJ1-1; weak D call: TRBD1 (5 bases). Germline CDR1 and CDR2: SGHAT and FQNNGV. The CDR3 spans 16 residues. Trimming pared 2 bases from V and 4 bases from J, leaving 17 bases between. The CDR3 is CASSLRVGEAGTEAFF. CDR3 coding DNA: TGTGCCAGCAGCTTAAGGGTAGGGGAAGCGGGCACTGAAGCTTTCTTT.

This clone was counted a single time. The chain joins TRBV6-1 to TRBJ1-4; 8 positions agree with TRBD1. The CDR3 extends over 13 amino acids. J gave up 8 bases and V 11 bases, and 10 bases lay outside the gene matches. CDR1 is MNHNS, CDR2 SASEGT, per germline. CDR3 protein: CASQTGAREKLFF. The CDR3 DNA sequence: TGTGCCTCCCAGACAGGGGCGCGAGAAAAACTGTTTTTT.

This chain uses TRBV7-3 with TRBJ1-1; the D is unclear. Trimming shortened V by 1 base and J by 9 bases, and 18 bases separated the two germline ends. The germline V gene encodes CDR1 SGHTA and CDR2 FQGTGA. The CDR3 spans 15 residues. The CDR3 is CASSLSRAARSKAFF. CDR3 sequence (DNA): TGTGCCAGCAGCTTAAGTAGAGCGGCGCGGTCTAAAGCTTTCTTT.